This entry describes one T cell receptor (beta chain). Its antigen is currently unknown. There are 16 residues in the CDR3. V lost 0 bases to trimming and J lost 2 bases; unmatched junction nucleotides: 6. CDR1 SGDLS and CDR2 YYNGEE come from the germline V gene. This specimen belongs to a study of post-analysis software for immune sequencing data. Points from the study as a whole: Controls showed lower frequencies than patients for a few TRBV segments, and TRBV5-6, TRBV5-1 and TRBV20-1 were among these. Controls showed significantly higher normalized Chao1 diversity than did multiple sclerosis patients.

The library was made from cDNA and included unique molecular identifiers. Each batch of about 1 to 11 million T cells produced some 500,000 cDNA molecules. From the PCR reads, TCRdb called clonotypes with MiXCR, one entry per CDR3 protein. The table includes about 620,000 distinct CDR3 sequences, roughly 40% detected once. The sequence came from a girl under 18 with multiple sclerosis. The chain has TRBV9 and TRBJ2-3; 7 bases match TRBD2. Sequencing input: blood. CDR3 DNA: TGTGCCAGCAGCGTAGTGGCTAGCGGACTCACAGATACGCAGTATTTT. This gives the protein CASSVVASGLTDTQYF.